One and the same sample provided the 11 T cell receptor beta chains below, sequenced in a study of vaccination and CD4 T cells after COVID-19. Treatment of the sample: roughly 10-day PBMC culture with coronavirus spike peptide pools or control peptides (ViraFEST assay). Cultured CD4+ T-cell DNA underwent Oncomine TCR Beta short-read sequencing. TCRdb fed the PCR reads into MiXCR, producing one record per CDR3 protein. The table lists under 10,000 distinct CDR3 sequences, less than 80% of them singletons. Their cognate antigens are unknown. Sequenced material: cultured CD4+ T cells from blood, taken after SARS-CoV-2 vaccination. Source of these receptors: a human donor with COVID-19.

As DNA, the CDR3 is TGTGCCAGCAGTATCCGGACAGAAACCAGCACAGATACGCAGTATTTT. The encoded protein is CASSIRTETSTDTQYF. This rearrangement joins TRBV6-1 to TRBJ2-3; the D gene is possibly TRBD1 (6 bases). Trimming removed 5 bases at V and 0 bases at J, with 15 bases between. Germline V gene data show CDR1 as MNHNS and CDR2 as SASEGT. The CDR3 loop spans 16 amino acids.

The J gene is TRBJ1-1, the V gene TRBV20-1; D remains ambiguous. The CDR3 contains 14 residues. V lost 4 bases to trimming and J lost 0 bases, with 12 bases between them. CDR1 is DFQATT and CDR2 is SNEGSKA in the germline V gene (reference sequence). The CDR3 loop is CSAIVYLMNTEAFF. The CDR3 DNA follows: TGCAGTGCTATCGTATACTTAATGAACACTGAAGCTTTCTTT.

A word on this clonotype: Compared with germline, one end of the junction differs, possibly owing to a read error. This chain joins TRBV19 and TRBJ1-5, with 9 nucleotides matching TRBD1. This CDR3 contains 13 residues. Germline assignment: CDR1 LNHDA and CDR2 SQIVND (reference sequence). This chain's CDR3 is CANSRTGVQPQHF. CDR3 coding DNA: TGTGCCAATAGTCGGACAGGGGTTCAGCCCCAGCATTTT.

The rearrangement links TRBV20-1 to TRBJ2-1; D is tentatively TRBD1 or TRBD2 (6 bases each). This CDR3 contains 16 residues. Germline assignment: CDR1 DFQATT and CDR2 SNEGSKA (reference sequence). V lost 2 bases and J 4 bases, leaving 18 bases between the germline ends. The CDR3 reads CSARSPGGLGYNEQFF. CDR3 bases: TGCAGTGCTAGATCTCCCGGGGGCCTCGGTTACAATGAGCAGTTCTTC.

V and J are TRBV20-1 and TRBJ2-6; D remains ambiguous. Germline V lookup: CDR1 DFQATT, CDR2 SNEGSKA (reference sequence). This CDR3 contains 16 residues. Trimming took 3 bases from V and 2 from J, leaving 14 bases between them. In DNA, the CDR3 is TGCAGTGCTAGTCCCGCACGGGTCGCTGGGGCCAACGTCCTGACTTTC. Protein sequence: CSASPARVAGANVLTF.

The gene calls are TRBV19 and TRBJ1-5, with D uncertain. Germline V lookup: CDR1 LNHDA, CDR2 SQIVND (reference sequence). This CDR3 comprises 15 residues. V gave up 7 bases and J gave up 1 base, with 14 bases separating them. CDR3 DNA sequence: TGTGCCAGTACGTCGGACTACCGGAGCAATCAGCCCCAGCATTTT. This translates into CASTSDYRSNQPQHF.

The chain uses TRBV7-2 and TRBJ1-2; D not certain. This CDR3 spans 12 amino acids. Germline V lookup: CDR1 SGHTA, CDR2 FQGNSA. Trimming stripped 1 base from V and 5 bases from J, with 5 bases between. The chain's CDR3 is CASSLGLYGYTF. The CDR3 DNA sequence: TGTGCCAGCAGCTTAGGTCTATATGGCTACACCTTC. Full variable domain (rest looked up from reference TRBV7-2 and TRBJ1-2): GAGVSQSPSNKVTEKGKDVELRCDPISGHTALYWYRQSLGQGLEFLIYFQGNSAPDKSGLPSDRFSAERTGGSVSTLTIQRTQQEDSAVYLCASSLGLYGYTFGSGTRLTVV.

V gene TRBV30 combines with J gene TRBJ1-4, with a possible D match to TRBD1 (6 bases). In germline, CDR1 is GTSNPN, CDR2 SVGIG (reference sequence). Trimming stripped 0 bases from V and 3 bases from J, with 20 bases between. The CDR3 spans 18 residues. CDR3: CAWSVLGVGAGANEKLFF. DNA for the CDR3: TGTGCCTGGAGTGTACTGGGGGTGGGGGCCGGGGCTAATGAAAAACTGTTTTTT.

This clonotype was counted between two and nine times. This chain uses TRBV19 with TRBJ1-1; D possibly corresponds to TRBD1 (6 bases). Trimming cost V 3 bases and J 7 bases, with 12 bases left between them. CDR1 and CDR2 (germline): LNHDA, SQIVND (reference sequence). The CDR3 consists of 13 residues. In DNA form, the CDR3 reads TGTGCCAGTAGTATCCCCTACAGGGATGAAGCTTTCTTT. As protein: CASSIPYRDEAFF.

The chain joins TRBV27 to TRBJ1-5; 8 bases agree with TRBD1. Looked up from germline, CDR1 is MNHEY and CDR2 is SMNVEV (reference sequence). This CDR3 contains 15 residues. Trimming removed 0 bases from V and 6 bases from J; junction bases left unmatched: 4. DNA for the CDR3: TGTGCCAGCAGTTTATCCGCAGGGGGCCCTCAGCCCCAGCATTTT. Protein: CASSLSAGGPQPQHF.

About this clonotype: A read error may produce the germline difference seen at one junction end. CDR3 residues: CASDGINQPRHF. The CDR3 nucleotides read TGTGCCTCGGACGGAATCAATCAGCCCCGGCATTTT. This rearrangement joins TRBV19 to TRBJ1-5; no definite D call. Germline CDR1 reads LNHDA; CDR2 reads SQIVND (reference sequence). The CDR3 is 12 residues long. The complete variable domain, with remaining parts taken from reference TRBV19 and TRBJ1-5, reads DGGITQSPKYLFRKEGQNVTLSCEQNLNHDAMYWYRQDPGQGLRLIYYSQIVNDFQKGDIAEGYSVSREKKESFPLTVTSAQKNPTAFYLCASDGINQPRHFGDGTRLSIL.